The clone carrying this T cell receptor beta chain was seen just once. A read error may account for a junction end that differs from germline. Germline CDR1 LNHDA, CDR2 SQIVND (reference sequence). This CDR3 is built from 16 residues. Starting from around 500 ng of total RNA, TCR beta cDNA was produced with a primer in the constant region. Investigators got TCR beta libraries out of three nested multiplex PCR rounds, done with slightly modified ARM-PCR. TRBV1-TRBV30 forward primers paired with a C-beta reverse primer were used in the first two PCR rounds, which ran approximately 10 cycles each. A single record per CDR3 protein comes from TCRdb applying MiXCR to the multiplex PCR reads. The table has some 180,000 distinct CDR3 sequences, 60% seen once. This entry is derived from a study of tumor-infiltrating lymphocytes in primary liver carcinoma. Blood RNA originated from unsorted whole blood, with germline DNA additionally extracted.

This chain uses TRBV19 with TRBJ1-5; maybe TRBD1 (6 bases). The sequenced material came from peripheral blood. This receptor was taken from a man between 35 and 55 years old with primary liver carcinoma and hepatitis B virus infection. CDR3 bases: TGTGCAAGTAGAACCCTCCAGGGGATTAGCAATCAGCCCCAGCATTTT. Amino acids: CASRTLQGISNQPQHF.